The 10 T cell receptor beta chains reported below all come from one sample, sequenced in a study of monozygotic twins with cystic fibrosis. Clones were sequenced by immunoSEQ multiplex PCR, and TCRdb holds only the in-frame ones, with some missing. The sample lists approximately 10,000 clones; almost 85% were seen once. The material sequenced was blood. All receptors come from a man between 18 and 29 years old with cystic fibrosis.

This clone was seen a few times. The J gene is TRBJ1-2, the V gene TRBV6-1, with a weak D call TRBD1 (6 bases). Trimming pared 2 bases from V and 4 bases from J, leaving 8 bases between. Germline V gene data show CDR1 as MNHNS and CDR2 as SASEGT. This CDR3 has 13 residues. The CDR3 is CASSEQGPYGYTF. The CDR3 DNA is TGTGCCAGCAGTGAACAGGGGCCCTATGGCTACACCTTC.

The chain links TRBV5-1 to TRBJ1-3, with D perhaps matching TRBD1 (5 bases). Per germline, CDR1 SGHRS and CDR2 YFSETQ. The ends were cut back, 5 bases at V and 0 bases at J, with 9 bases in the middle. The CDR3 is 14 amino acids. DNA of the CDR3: TGCGCCAGCAGTGGGGCGAGCTCTGGAAACACCATATATTTT. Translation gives CASSGASSGNTIYF.

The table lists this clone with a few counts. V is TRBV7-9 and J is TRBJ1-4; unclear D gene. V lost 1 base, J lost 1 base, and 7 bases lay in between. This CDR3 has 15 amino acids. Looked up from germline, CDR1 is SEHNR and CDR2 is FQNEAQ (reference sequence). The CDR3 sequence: CASSLVVGTNEKLFF. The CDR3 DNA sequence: TGTGCCAGCAGCTTAGTGGTGGGAACTAATGAAAAACTGTTTTTT.

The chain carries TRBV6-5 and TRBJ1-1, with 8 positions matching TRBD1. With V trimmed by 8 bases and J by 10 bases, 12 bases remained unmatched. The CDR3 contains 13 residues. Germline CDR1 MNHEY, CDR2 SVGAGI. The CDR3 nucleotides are TGTGCCAGCTGGGCCGCCCCTACAGGGGGAGCTTTCTTT. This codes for CASWAAPTGGAFF.

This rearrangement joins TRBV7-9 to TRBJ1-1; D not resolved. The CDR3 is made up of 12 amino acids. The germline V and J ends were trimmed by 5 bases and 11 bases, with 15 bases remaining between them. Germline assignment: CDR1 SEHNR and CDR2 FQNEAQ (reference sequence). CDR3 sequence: CASSVHNPVAFF. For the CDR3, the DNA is TGTGCCAGCAGCGTACACAACCCGGTGGCTTTCTTT. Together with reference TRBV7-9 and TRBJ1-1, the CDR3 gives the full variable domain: DTGVSQNPRHKITKRGQNVTFRCDPISEHNRLYWYRQTLGQGPEFLTYFQNEAQLEKSRLLSDRFSAERPKGSFSTLEIQRTEQGDSAMYLCASSVHNPVAFFGQGTRLTVV.

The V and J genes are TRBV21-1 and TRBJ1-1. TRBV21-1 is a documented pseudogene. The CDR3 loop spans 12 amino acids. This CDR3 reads CASSTSRTEAFF. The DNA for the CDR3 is TGTGCCAGCAGCACAAGTAGGACTGAAGCTTTCTTT.

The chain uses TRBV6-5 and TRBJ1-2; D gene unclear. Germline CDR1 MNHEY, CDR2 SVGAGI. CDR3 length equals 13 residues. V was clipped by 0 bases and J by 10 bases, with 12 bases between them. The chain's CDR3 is CASSYSGDNHYTF. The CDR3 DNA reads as TGTGCCAGCAGTTACTCGGGTGACAACCACTACACCTTC.

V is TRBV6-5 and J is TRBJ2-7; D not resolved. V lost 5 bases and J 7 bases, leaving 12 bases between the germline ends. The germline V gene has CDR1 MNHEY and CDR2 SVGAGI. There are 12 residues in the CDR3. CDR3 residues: CASSTGPREQYF. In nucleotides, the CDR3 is TGTGCCAGCAGTACCGGGCCCCGGGAGCAGTACTTC.

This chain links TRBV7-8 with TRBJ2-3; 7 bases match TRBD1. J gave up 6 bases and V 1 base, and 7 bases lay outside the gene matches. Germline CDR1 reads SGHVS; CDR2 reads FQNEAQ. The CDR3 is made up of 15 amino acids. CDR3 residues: CASSLGQGKWDTQYF. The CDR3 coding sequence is TGTGCCAGCAGCTTAGGACAGGGAAAATGGGATACGCAGTATTTT.

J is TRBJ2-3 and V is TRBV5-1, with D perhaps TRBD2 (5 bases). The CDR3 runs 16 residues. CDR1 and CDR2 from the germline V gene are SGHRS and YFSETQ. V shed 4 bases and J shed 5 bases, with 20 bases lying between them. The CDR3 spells CASSLGYPSEGDTQYF. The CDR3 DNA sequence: TGCGCCAGCAGCCTGGGTTATCCGTCAGAGGGAGATACGCAGTATTTT.